This T cell receptor (beta chain) is from a study of T cells in localized non-small cell lung cancer. Study observations and caveats: A single tumor region was sequenced, leaving heterogeneity possible. Those with higher blood T cell density had longer overall survival.

With regard to this clone: Its specificity is not known.

The repertoire was sequenced with immunoSEQ multiplex PCR; TCRdb's copy has only in-frame clones and lacks some. The sample lists tens of thousands of clones; more than 85% were seen once. The length of the CDR3 is 15 residues. CDR1 and CDR2 (germline): SGHKS, YYEKEE (reference sequence). V shed 2 bases and J shed 4 bases, with 13 bases lying between them. Sequences were derived from PBMCs, sampled before any cancer treatment. The chain is built from TRBV5-5 and TRBJ1-5; unclear D gene. This TCR was sampled from a female donor with stage II lung adenocarcinoma. CDR3 region: CASSLFTGYNQPQHF. CDR3 in DNA: TGTGCCAGCAGCTTATTCACGGGATATAATCAGCCCCAGCATTTT. Looking up the rest from reference TRBV5-5 and TRBJ1-5 gives the full variable domain: DAGVTQSPTHLIKTRGQQVTLRCSPISGHKSVSWYQQVLGQGPQFIFQYYEKEERGRGNFPDRFSARQFPNYSSELNVNALLLGDSALYLCASSLFTGYNQPQHFGDGTRLSIL.